Below are 12 T cell receptor beta chains sequenced from a single sample in a study of early T cells in non-severe SARS-CoV-2 infection. MiXCR, run by TCRdb on the 5' RACE reads, gives a single entry per CDR3 protein. The profile shows roughly 30,000 distinct CDR3 sequences, about 4.5% of them singletons. The sequencing input was whole blood. The receptors were gathered from an adult who was a healthcare worker with PCR-confirmed SARS-CoV-2 infection or an uninfected control (not recorded which).

V usage is TRBV9 and J usage is TRBJ2-3; 10 bases line up with TRBD1. CDR3 length equals 17 residues. Per the germline V gene, CDR1 is SGDLS and CDR2 is YYNGEE. The junction had 10 bases not matched to a gene; V was cut back by 5 bases and J by 1 base. CDR3 in DNA: TGTGCCAGCAGTCCCAGGTGGGGGACAGGGGGCACAGATACGCAGTATTTT. This codes for CASSPRWGTGGTDTQYF.

This clonotype was seen ten or more times. The rearrangement uses TRBV29-1 and TRBJ2-1; TRBD2 might be the D (5 bases). The germline V and J ends were trimmed by 3 bases and 6 bases, with 12 bases remaining between them. The CDR3 extends over 13 amino acids. Germline CDR1 reads SQVTM; CDR2 reads ANQGSEA. The CDR3 region is CSVEPSPSNEQFF. CDR3 DNA sequence: TGCAGCGTTGAGCCTAGCCCCAGCAATGAGCAGTTCTTC.

A few counts support this clonotype. The chain has TRBV6-2 or TRBV6-3 and TRBJ1-2; TRBD1 matches at 9 bases. V gave up 6 bases and J gave up 4 bases; unmatched junction bases: 6. The germline V gene encodes CDR1 MNHEY and CDR2 SVGEGT. This CDR3 is 14 amino acids long. The chain's CDR3 is CASSHGTGPYGYTF. The CDR3, as DNA: TGTGCCAGCAGCCACGGGACAGGGCCCTATGGCTACACCTTC.

This clonotype appeared many times. The gene calls are TRBV7-6 and TRBJ2-1, with D hard to call. Germline CDR1 and CDR2: SGHVS and FNYEAQ. V lost 5 bases to trimming and J lost 8 bases, with 13 bases between them. The CDR3 is 13 amino acids. CDR3 coding DNA: TGTGCCAGCAGCCCCACACCGGGCGATGAGCAGTTCTTC. This gives the protein CASSPTPGDEQFF.

The rearrangement uses TRBV12-3 or TRBV12-4 and TRBJ2-2; D uncertain. The CDR3 runs to 13 residues. Trimming took 4 bases from V and 4 from J, leaving 7 bases between them. CDR3 protein: CASSYRSTGELFF. For the CDR3, the DNA is TGTGCCAGCAGTTATCGTAGCACCGGGGAGCTGTTTTTT.

Ten or more counts support this clonotype. The chain carries TRBV6-1 and TRBJ1-5; no clear D gene. CDR3 length equals 13 residues. CDR1 is MNHNS, CDR2 SASEGT, per germline. Trimming cost V 4 bases and J 9 bases, with 13 bases left between them. CDR3 protein: CASSGQDRGPQHF. In nucleotides, the CDR3 is TGTGCCAGCAGTGGGCAGGATCGCGGGCCCCAGCATTTT.

In its sample, this clonotype was seen many times. V usage is TRBV5-4 and J usage is TRBJ2-7; D not certain. The germline CDR1 and CDR2 sequences are SGHNT and YYREEE (reference sequence). The CDR3 runs to 14 residues. V was clipped by 2 bases and J by 6 bases, with 15 bases between them. Here the CDR3 DNA reads TGTGCCAGCAGCTTCGGGCTCTCCGGGTCCGAGCAGTACTTC. Its translation is CASSFGLSGSEQYF. Full variable domain (missing parts from reference TRBV5-4 and TRBJ2-7): ETGVTQSPTHLIKTRGQQVTLRCSSQSGHNTVSWYQQALGQGPQFIFQYYREEENGRGNFPPRFSGLQFPNYSSELNVNALELDDSALYLCASSFGLSGSEQYFGPGTRLTVT.

This clonotype was found a few times. V usage is TRBV5-1 and J usage is TRBJ1-3; D is ambiguous. This CDR3 is built from 16 residues. Germline lookup yields CDR1 SGHRS and CDR2 YFSETQ. The ends were cut back, 4 bases at V and 0 bases at J, with 14 bases in the middle. The CDR3 region is CASSPLKTSSGNTIYF. CDR3 nucleotides: TGCGCCAGCAGCCCTTTAAAGACGAGCTCTGGAAACACCATATATTTT.

The sample holds many counts of this clonotype. CDR3 nucleotides: TGTGCCAGCAGTTTATTCTATGGCTACACCTTC. This sequence encodes CASSLFYGYTF. V is TRBV27 and J is TRBJ1-2; D gene uncertain. V lost 1 base and J lost 4, with 1 base in between. The CDR3 is 11 amino acids. The germline V gene has CDR1 MNHEY and CDR2 SMNVEV (reference sequence).

This clonotype appeared many times. This chain joins TRBV29-1 and TRBJ2-7, with D perhaps TRBD1 (5 bases). V was cut by 4 bases and J by 7 bases, with 14 bases left in between. This CDR3 has 12 amino acids. In germline, CDR1 is SQVTM, CDR2 ANQGSEA. The CDR3 coding sequence is TGCAGCGTTGCTAGGGGATTAAGGGAGCAGTACTTC. Amino acids: CSVARGLREQYF.

Ten or more counts support this clonotype. This chain joins TRBV5-8 and TRBJ1-5, with D unclear. This CDR3 is built from 15 residues. V gave up 0 bases and J gave up 0 bases, with 7 bases separating them. The germline V gene encodes CDR1 SGHTS and CDR2 YDEGEE. This CDR3 is CASSLDGYSNQPQHF. CDR3 DNA sequence: TGTGCCAGCAGCTTGGACGGCTATAGCAATCAGCCCCAGCATTTT. Full variable domain (outside the CDR3, taken from reference TRBV5-8 and TRBJ1-5): EAGVTQSPTHLIKTRGQQATLRCSPISGHTSVYWYQQALGLGLQFLLWYDEGEERNRGNFPPRFSGRQFPNYSSELNVNALELEDSALYLCASSLDGYSNQPQHFGDGTRLSIL.

The table lists this clonotype with many counts. This CDR3 reads CASSFFTGLANNEQFF. The CDR3 coding sequence is TGTGCCAGCAGCTTCTTCACGGGACTAGCGAACAATGAGCAGTTCTTC. The chain employs TRBV7-2 and TRBJ2-1, with 10 bases identical to TRBD2. The CDR3 runs to 16 residues. CDR1 is SGHTA, CDR2 FQGNSA, per germline. The junction had 7 bases not matched to a gene; V was cut back by 3 bases and J by 5 bases.